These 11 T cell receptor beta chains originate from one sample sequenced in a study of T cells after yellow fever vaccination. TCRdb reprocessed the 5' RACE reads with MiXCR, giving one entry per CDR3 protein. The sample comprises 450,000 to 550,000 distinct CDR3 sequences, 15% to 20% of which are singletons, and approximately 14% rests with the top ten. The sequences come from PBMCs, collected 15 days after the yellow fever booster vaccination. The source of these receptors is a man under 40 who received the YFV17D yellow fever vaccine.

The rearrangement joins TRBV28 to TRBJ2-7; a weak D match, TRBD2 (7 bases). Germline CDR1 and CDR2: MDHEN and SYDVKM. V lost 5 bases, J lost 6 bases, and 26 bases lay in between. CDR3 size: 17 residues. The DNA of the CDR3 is TGTGCCAGCAGTCCCCTAATAGGGGGAGGGCCCTCTGTCGAGCAGTACTTC. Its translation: CASSPLIGGGPSVEQYF.

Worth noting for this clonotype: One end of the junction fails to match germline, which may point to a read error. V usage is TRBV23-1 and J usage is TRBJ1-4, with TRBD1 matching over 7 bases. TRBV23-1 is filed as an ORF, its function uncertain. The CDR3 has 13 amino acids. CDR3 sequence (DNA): TGCGCCAGCAGTCGCCCCTACAGGGGTCGCGAAGAATTT. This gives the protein CASSRPYRGREEF.

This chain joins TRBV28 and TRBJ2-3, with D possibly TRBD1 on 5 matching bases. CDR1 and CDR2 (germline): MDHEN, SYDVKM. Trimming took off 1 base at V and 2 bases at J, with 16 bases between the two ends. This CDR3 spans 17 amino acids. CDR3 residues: CASSLSLLNGATDTQYF. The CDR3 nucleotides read TGTGCCAGCAGTTTATCCCTTCTTAATGGGGCCACAGATACGCAGTATTTT. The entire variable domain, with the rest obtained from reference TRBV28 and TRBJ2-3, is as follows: DVKVTQSSRYLVKRTGEKVFLECVQDMDHENMFWYRQDPGLGLRLIYFSYDVKMKEKGDIPEGYSVSREKKERFSLILESASTNQTSMYLCASSLSLLNGATDTQYFGPGTRLTVL.

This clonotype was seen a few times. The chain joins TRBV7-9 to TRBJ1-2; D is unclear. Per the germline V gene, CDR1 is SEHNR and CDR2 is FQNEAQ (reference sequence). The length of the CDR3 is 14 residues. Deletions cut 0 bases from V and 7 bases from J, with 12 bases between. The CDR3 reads CASSLAVSLFGYTF. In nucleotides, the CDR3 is TGTGCCAGCAGCTTAGCGGTCAGTCTCTTTGGCTACACCTTC.

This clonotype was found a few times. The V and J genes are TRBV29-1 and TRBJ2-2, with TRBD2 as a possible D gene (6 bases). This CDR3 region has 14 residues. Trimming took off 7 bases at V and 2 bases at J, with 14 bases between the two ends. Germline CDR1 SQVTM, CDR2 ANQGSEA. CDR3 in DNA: TGCAGCGCGGGAGCCGGGTCCAACACCGGGGAGCTGTTTTTT. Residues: CSAGAGSNTGELFF.

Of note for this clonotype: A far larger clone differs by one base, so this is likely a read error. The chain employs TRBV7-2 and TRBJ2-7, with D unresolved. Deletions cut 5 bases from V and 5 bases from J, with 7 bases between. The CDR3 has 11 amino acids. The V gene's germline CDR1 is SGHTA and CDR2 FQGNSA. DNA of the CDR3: TGTGCCAGCAGCCCGTCCCACGAGCAGTACTTC. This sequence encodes CASSPSHEQYF.

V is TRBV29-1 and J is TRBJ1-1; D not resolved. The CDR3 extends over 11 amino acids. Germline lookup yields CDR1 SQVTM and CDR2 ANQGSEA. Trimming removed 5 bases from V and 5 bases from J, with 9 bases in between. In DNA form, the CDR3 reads TGCAGCGTTTCGGGAGGAACTGAAGCTTTCTTT. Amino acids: CSVSGGTEAFF.

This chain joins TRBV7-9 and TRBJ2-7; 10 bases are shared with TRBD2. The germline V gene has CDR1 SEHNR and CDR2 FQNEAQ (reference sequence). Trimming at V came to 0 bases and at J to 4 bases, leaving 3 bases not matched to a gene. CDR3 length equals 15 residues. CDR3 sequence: CASSLAPSGSYEQYF. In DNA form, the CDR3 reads TGTGCCAGCAGCTTAGCTCCTAGCGGGAGTTACGAGCAGTACTTC.

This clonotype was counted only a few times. The CDR3 DNA sequence: TGCAGTGCTCCGGTCGGGGAGACCCAGTACTTC. Translating it yields CSAPVGETQYF. The genes are TRBV20-1 and TRBJ2-5; D is undetermined. This CDR3 has 11 amino acids. V was pared by 5 bases and J by 5 bases, with 9 bases between. Germline values: CDR1 DFQATT, CDR2 SNEGSKA (reference sequence).

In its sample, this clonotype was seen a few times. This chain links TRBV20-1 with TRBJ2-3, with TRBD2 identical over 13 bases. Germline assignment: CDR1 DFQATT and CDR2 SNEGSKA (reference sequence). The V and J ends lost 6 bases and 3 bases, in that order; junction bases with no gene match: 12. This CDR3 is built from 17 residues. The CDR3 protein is CSAKGLAGVVRTDTQYF. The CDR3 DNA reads TGCAGTGCCAAAGGACTAGCGGGAGTTGTGCGGACAGATACGCAGTATTTT.

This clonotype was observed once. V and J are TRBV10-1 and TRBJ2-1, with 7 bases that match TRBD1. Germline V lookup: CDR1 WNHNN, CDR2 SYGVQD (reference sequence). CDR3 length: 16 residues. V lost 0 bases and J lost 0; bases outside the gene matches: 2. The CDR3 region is CASSESRTGSYNEQFF. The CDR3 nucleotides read TGCGCCAGCAGTGAGTCTAGGACAGGCTCCTACAATGAGCAGTTCTTC.